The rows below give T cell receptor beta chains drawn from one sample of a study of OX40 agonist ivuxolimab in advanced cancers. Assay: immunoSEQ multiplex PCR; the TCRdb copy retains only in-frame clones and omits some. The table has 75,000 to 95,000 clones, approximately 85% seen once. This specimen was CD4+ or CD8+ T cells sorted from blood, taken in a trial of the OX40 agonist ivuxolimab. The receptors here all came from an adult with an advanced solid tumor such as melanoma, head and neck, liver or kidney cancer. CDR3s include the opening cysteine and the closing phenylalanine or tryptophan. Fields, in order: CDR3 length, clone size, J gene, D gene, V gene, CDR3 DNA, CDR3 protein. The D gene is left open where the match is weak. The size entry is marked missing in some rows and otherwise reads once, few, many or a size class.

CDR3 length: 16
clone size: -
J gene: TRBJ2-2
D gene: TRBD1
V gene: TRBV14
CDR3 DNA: TGTGCCAGCAGCCAAGGGGGGACAGTCTTGGCCGGGGAGCTGTTTTTT
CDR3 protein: CASSQGGTVLAGELFF

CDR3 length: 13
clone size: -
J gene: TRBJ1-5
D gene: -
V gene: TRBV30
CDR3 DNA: TGTGCCTGGGCCCCCCCAGGGTATCAGCCCCAGCATTTT
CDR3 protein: CAWAPPGYQPQHF

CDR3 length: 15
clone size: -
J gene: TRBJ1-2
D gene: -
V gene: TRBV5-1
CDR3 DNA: TGCGCCAGCAGCTTCTCTGGCAGAGGCTCTTATGGCTACACCTTC
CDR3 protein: CASSFSGRGSYGYTF

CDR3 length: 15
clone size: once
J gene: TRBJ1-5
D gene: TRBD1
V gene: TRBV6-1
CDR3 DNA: TGTGCCAGCAAACCGGGACAGGGTTCTACTCAGCCCCAGCATTTT
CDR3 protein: CASKPGQGSTQPQHF

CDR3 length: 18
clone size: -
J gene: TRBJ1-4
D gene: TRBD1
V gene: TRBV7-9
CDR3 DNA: TGTGCCAGCAGTCTTCCGGGACAGGGGGCGTCTTATAATGAAAAACTGTTTTTT
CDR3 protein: CASSLPGQGASYNEKLFF

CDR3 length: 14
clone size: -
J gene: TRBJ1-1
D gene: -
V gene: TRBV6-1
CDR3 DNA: TGTGCCAGCAGTGAACAGGGATACGGCACTGAAGCTTTCTTT
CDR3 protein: CASSEQGYGTEAFF

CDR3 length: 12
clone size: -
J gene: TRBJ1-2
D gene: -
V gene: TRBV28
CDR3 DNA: TGTGCCAGCAGCCCTAGTACGGGTGGCTACACCTTC
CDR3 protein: CASSPSTGGYTF

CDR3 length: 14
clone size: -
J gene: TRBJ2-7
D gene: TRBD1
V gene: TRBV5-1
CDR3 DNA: TGCGCCAGCAGCTTGAAGGGACAGCCACTGGAGCAGTACTTC
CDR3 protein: CASSLKGQPLEQYF

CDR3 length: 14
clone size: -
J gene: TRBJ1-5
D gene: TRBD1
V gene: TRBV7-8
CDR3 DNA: TGTGCCAGCAGCTTCCGACAGGGAGGTCAGCCCCAGCATTTT
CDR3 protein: CASSFRQGGQPQHF

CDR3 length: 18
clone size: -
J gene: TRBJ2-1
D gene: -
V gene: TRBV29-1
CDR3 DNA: TGCAGCGTCGATGCAGCAGGAGTCCCCCTGAGCTCCTACAATGAGCAGTTCTTC
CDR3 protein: CSVDAAGVPLSSYNEQFF

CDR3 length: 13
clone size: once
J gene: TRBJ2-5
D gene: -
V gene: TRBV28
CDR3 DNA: TGTGCCAGCAGAACAGGGCAGGAAGAGACCCAGTACTTC
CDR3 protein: CASRTGQEETQYF

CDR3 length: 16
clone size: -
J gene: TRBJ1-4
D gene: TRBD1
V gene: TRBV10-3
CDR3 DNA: TGTGCCATCAGCCGACAGGGTAGATCAACTAATGAAAAACTGTTTTTT
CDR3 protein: CAISRQGRSTNEKLFF

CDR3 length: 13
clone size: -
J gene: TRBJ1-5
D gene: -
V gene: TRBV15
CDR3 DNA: TGTGCCACCAGCAGAGATACCGATCAGCCCCAGCATTTT
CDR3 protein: CATSRDTDQPQHF

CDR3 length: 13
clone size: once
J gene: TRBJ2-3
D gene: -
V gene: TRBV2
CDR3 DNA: TGTGCCAGCAGATGGGACAGCACAGATACGCAGTATTTT
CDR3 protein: CASRWDSTDTQYF

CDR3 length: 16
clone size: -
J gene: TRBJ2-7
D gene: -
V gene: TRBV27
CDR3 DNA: TGTGCCAGCAGTTTAAATGGGGCGGGACTCTCCTACGAGCAGTACTTC
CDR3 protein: CASSLNGAGLSYEQYF

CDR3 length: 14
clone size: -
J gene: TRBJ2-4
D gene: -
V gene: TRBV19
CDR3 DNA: TGTGCCAGTAGTAGAGCACCGACAAGGGACATTCAGTACTTC
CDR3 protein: CASSRAPTRDIQYF